One and the same sample provided the 8 T cell receptor beta chains below, sequenced in a study of a mutant IDH1 vaccine in newly diagnosed glioma. For these TCRs, the target antigens are not known. The assay was immunoSEQ multiplex PCR, and TCRdb's table has in-frame clones only and misses some. Here the sample spans over 60,000 clones, about four fifths being singletons. Time point denoted: week 35, safety follow-up. Every vaccination contained 300 ug of the mutant IDH1 20-mer peptide and was paired with topical imiquimod. The sequencing used PBMCs, collected from a glioma patient whose treatment included an IDH1 peptide vaccine. Every receptor here comes from a man between 40 and 49 years old with glioma.

The V gene is TRBV16, the J gene TRBJ1-3; no reliable D call. The V end was cut by 4 bases, the J end by 4 bases, with 5 bases between. The CDR3 is made up of 12 amino acids. CDR1 and CDR2 from the germline V gene are KGHSY and FQNENV. The CDR3 region has the DNA TGTGCCAGCAGCCCCCAGGGAAACACCATATATTTT. Its protein is CASSPQGNTIYF.

V usage is TRBV7-3 and J usage is TRBJ1-2; 10 nucleotides align to TRBD1. Germline CDR1 and CDR2: SGHTA and FQGTGA. J gave up 4 bases and V 5 bases, and 7 bases lay outside the gene matches. This CDR3 is built from 15 residues. The CDR3 is CASSLTTGGSYGYTF. CDR3 nucleotides: TGTGCCAGCAGCCTCACGACAGGGGGCTCCTATGGCTACACCTTC.

The chain joins TRBV4-1 to TRBJ2-1; TRBD2 matches at 9 bases. Germline values: CDR1 MGHRA, CDR2 YSYEKL. V gave up 4 bases and J gave up 2 bases; unmatched junction bases: 6. The CDR3 extends over 16 amino acids. CDR3 sequence (DNA): TGCGCCAGCAGCCCAATTAGCGGGAGCGCCTACAATGAGCAGTTCTTC. It encodes CASSPISGSAYNEQFF.

The chain joins TRBV7-3 to TRBJ2-7, with TRBD1 matching 8 bases. The V segment lost 5 bases and the J segment 1 base; nucleotides outside the gene matches: 4. Germline V gives CDR1 SGHTA, CDR2 FQGTGA. CDR3 length equals 14 residues. The CDR3 DNA reads as TGTGCCAGCAGCCCGACAGGGGCATCCTACGAGCAGTACTTC. Amino acid sequence: CASSPTGASYEQYF.

This CDR3 is CASSPLTGNSYEQYF. DNA for the CDR3: TGCGCCAGCAGCCCCCTGACAGGAAACTCCTACGAGCAGTACTTC. The chain joins TRBV5-1 to TRBJ2-7; a possible D gene is TRBD1 (6 bases). The CDR3 runs 15 residues. Trimming removed 4 bases from V and 0 bases from J, with 14 bases in between. The germline V gene encodes CDR1 SGHRS and CDR2 YFSETQ.

The chain combines TRBV7-9 with TRBJ1-4, with D perhaps matching TRBD1 (5 bases). V shed 4 bases and J shed 8 bases, with 14 bases lying between them. Germline lookup yields CDR1 SEHNR and CDR2 FQNEAQ (reference sequence). The CDR3 runs to 14 residues. Here the CDR3 DNA reads TGTGCCAGCAGCTCGCGACAGATAGGGGAAAAACTGTTTTTT. Protein product: CASSSRQIGEKLFF.

The chain has TRBV19 and TRBJ1-3; D unresolved. The germline gives CDR1 LNHDA, CDR2 SQIVND (reference sequence). The CDR3 has 12 amino acids. The V gene lost 4 bases and the J gene lost 3 bases, with 4 bases spanning the gap. DNA of the CDR3: TGTGCCAGTAGTAAATATGGAAACACCATATATTTT. Protein product: CASSKYGNTIYF.

The chain couples TRBV30 to TRBJ1-4, with D possibly matching TRBD1 (5 bases). There are 16 residues in the CDR3. CDR1 is GTSNPN and CDR2 is SVGIG in the germline V gene (reference sequence). With 4 bases removed from V and 0 bases from J, the gap between germline ends came to 15 bases. The CDR3 here is CAWTPGQGTTNEKLFF. The DNA for the CDR3 is TGTGCCTGGACCCCGGGGCAGGGCACAACTAATGAAAAACTGTTTTTT.